The source of this T cell receptor (beta chain) is a study of blood T cell repertoires in COVID-19. Across the whole study: Acute and convalescent COVID-19 samples came from the United States, Italy and Spain. Sample material is recorded as cDNA or gDNA derived from T cells, B-cell-depleted T cells, or PBMCs.

As handled by the study authors: Researchers report that nucleated cell counts were estimated from reference gene primer amplification. Sequencing was performed with immunoSEQ multiplex PCR; in TCRdb, only in-frame clones are kept and a portion is missing. That table furnishes V, J and clone size, whereas the DNA furnished D and trimming. Seen here are 80,000 or so clones, about 80% observed once, and the top ten hold 4.5% to 5.5%. This CDR3 has 13 amino acids. Germline V gene lookup returns CDR1 SNHLY and CDR2 FYNNEI. The V gene end was trimmed by 6 bases and the J gene end by 6 bases; junction bases not matched to a gene: 7.

This clonotype originated in a woman aged 65 to 85 with acute or convalescent COVID-19. Sequencing used peripheral blood. The V call is TRBV2, the J call TRBJ1-2, with TRBD1 matching over 7 bases. The CDR3: CASSRTGINGYTF. As DNA, the CDR3 is TGTGCCAGCAGCCGGACAGGTATTAATGGCTACACCTTC.